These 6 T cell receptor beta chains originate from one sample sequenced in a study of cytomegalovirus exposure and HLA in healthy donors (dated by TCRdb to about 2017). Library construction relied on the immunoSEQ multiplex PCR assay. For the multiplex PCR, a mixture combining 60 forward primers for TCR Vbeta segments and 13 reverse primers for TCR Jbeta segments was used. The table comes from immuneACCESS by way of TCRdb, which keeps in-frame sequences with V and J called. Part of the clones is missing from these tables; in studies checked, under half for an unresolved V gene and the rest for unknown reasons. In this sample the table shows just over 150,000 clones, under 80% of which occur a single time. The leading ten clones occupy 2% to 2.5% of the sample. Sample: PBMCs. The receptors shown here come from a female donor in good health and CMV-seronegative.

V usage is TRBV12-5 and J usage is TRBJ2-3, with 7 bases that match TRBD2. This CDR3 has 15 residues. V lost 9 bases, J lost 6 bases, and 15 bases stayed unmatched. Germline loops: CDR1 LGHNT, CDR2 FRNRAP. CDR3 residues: CASAPGGAGMDTQYF. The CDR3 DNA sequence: TGTGCTAGCGCCCCGGGGGGAGCGGGGATGGATACGCAGTATTTT.

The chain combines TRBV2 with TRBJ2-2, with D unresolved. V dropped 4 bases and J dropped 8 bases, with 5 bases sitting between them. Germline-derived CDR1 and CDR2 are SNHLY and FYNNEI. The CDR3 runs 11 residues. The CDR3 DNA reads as TGTGCCAGCAGTGTGTTAGGGGAGCTGTTTTTT. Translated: CASSVLGELFF.

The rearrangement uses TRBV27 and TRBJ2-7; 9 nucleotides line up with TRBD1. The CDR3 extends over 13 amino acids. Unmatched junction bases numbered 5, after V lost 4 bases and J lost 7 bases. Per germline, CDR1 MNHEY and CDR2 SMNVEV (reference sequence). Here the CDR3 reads CASSSYRGQEQYF. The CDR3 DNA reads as TGTGCCAGCAGTTCCTACAGGGGGCAGGAGCAGTACTTC.

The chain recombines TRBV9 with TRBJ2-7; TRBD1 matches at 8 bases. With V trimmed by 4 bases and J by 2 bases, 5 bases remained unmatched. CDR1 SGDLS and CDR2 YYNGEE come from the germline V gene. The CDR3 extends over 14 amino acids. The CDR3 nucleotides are TGTGCCAGCAGCCTCGGACAGGGAACCTACGAGCAGTACTTC. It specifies CASSLGQGTYEQYF.

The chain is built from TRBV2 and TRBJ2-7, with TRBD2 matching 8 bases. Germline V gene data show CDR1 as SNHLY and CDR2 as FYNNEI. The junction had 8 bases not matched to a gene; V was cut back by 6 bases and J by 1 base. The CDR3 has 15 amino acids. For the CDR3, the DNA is TGTGCCAGCAGGGCCCCTAGCGGGCGTTCCTACGAGCAGTACTTC. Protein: CASRAPSGRSYEQYF.

CDR3: CASSSGTSGVQETQYF. CDR3 nucleotides: TGCGCCAGCAGCTCAGGGACTAGCGGGGTCCAAGAGACCCAGTACTTC. J is TRBJ2-5 and V is TRBV5-1; 13 nucleotides line up with TRBD2. The CDR3 is 16 residues long. Germline assignment: CDR1 SGHRS and CDR2 YFSETQ. V trimming: 3 bases; J trimming: 1 base; junction bases outside the gene matches: 3.